This entry is about one T cell receptor beta chain. Antigen specificity is unknown. The data were obtained in a study of cytomegalovirus exposure and HLA in healthy donors. The study's findings and limits: The study labeled 164 TCR beta chains cytomegalovirus-associated. In vitro data verified a few CMV-associated chains as specific for CMV antigens.

Method: immunoSEQ multiplex PCR; TCRdb's copy keeps in-frame clones and lacks some. The top ten hold 1% to 1.5% of the sample, which has more than 95,000 clones, around 94% seen once. The CDR3 has 13 residues. The ends were cut back, 0 bases at V and 4 bases at J, with 7 bases in the middle. Looked up from germline, CDR1 is GTSNPN and CDR2 is SVGIG (reference sequence). The sequence was obtained from a woman between 18 and 30 years old in good health and CMV-seronegative. The V and J genes are TRBV30 and TRBJ2-1; possible D gene TRBD2, 6 bases. Sequenced input: PBMCs. The CDR3 is CAWSVGGYNEQFF. Written as DNA, the CDR3 is TGTGCCTGGAGTGTGGGGGGTTACAATGAGCAGTTCTTC.